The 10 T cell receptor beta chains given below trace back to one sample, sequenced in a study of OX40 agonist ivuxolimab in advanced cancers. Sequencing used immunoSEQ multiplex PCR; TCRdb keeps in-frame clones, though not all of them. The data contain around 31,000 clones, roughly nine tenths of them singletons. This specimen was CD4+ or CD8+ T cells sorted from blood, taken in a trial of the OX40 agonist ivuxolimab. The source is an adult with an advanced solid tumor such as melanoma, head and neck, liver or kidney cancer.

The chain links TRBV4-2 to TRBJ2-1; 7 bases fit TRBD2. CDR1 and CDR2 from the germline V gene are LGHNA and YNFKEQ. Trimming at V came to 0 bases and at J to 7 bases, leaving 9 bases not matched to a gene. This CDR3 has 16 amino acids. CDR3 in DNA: TGTGCCAGCAGCCAAGAAGAGGGAGGGCCGACAAATGAGCAGTTCTTC. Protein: CASSQEEGGPTNEQFF.

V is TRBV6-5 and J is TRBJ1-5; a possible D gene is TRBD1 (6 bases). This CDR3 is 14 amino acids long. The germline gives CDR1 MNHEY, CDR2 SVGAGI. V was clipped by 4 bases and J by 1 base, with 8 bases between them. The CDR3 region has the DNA TGTGCCAGCAGTTTCGGACAGAGCAATCAGCCCCAGCATTTT. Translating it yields CASSFGQSNQPQHF.

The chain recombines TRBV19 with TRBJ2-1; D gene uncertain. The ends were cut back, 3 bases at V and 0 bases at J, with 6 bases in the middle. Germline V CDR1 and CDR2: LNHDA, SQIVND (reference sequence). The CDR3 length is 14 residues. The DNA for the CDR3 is TGTGCCAGTAGTATCGGTAGCTCCTACAATGAGCAGTTCTTC. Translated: CASSIGSSYNEQFF.

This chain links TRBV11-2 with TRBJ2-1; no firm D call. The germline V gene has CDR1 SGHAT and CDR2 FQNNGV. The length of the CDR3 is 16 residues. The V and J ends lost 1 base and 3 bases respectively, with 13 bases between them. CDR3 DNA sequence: TGTGCCAGCAGCTTAGTTGCTCGATCTTACTACAATGAGCAGTTCTTC. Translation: CASSLVARSYYNEQFF.

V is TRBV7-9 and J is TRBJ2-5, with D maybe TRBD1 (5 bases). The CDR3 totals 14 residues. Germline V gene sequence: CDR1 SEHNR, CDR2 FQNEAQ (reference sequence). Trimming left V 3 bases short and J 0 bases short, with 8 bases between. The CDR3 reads CASSFYRYQETQYF. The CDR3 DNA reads TGTGCCAGCAGCTTCTACAGGTACCAAGAGACCCAGTACTTC.

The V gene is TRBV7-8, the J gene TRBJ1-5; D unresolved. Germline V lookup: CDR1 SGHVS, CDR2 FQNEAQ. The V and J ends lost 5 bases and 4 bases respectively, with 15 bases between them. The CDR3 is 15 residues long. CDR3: CASSPGGVGNQPQHF. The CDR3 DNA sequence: TGTGCCAGCAGCCCCGGAGGAGTAGGGAATCAGCCCCAGCATTTT.

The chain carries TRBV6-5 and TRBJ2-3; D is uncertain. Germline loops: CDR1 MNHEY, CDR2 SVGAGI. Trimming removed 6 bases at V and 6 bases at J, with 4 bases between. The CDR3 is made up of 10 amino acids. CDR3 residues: CASRGDTQYF. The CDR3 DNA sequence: TGTGCCAGCAGGGGGGATACGCAGTATTTT.

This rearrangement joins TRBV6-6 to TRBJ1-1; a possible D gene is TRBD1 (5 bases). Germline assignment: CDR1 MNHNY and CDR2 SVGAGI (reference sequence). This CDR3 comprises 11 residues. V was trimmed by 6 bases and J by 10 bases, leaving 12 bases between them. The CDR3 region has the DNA TGTGCCAGCAGCCCGGACAAGGGAGCTTTCTTT. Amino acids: CASSPDKGAFF.

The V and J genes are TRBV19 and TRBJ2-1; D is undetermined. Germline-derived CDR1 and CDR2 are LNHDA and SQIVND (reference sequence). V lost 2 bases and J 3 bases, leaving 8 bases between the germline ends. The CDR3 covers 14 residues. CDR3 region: CASSITTGYNEQFF. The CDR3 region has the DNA TGTGCCAGTAGTATAACGACGGGCTACAATGAGCAGTTCTTC.

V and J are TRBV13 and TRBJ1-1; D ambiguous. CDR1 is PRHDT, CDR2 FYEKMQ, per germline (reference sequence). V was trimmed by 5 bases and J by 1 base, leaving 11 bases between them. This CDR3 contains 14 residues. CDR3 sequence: CASSPESGNTEAFF. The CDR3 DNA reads TGTGCCAGCAGCCCAGAATCAGGGAACACTGAAGCTTTCTTT.